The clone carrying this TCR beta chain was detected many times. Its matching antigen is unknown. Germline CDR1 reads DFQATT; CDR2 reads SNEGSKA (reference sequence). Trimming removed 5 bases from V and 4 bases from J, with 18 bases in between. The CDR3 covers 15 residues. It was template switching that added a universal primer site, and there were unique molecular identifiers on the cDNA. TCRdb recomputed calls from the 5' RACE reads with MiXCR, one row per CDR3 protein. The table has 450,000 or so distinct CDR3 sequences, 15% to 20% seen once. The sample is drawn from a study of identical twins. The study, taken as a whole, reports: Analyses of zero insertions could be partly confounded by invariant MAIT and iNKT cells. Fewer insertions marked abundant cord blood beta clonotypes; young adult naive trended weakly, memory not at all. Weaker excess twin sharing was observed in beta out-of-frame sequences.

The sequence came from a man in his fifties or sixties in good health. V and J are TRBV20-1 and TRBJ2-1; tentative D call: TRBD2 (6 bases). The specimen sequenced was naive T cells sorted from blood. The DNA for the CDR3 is TGCAGTGCTCCTGGGCCCGGGGGTTCTTACAATGAGCAGTTCTTC. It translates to CSAPGPGGSYNEQFF.